Described below is a single T cell receptor beta chain sequence and its context. This specimen comes from a study of shared T cell receptors in the human thymus. Using immunoSEQ multiplex PCR, the repertoire was profiled, and TCRdb retains in-frame clones only, with some absent. In the table there are hundreds of thousands of clones, around 87% of which are singletons. Germline-derived CDR1 and CDR2 are LGHNA and YSLEER. V was pared by 4 bases and J by 3 bases, with 9 bases of the junction left unmatched. The CDR3 has 17 residues. This same sample was also part of a study on human thymus T cells. This second study says: Corrective cardiac operations yielded the resected thymus tissue. Related research reported highly overlapping thymic repertoires among unrelated individuals.

The clonotype was recovered from a boy less than two years old with a congenital heart defect. The sequenced sample consisted of thymocytes. V usage is TRBV4-3 and J usage is TRBJ1-4; TRBD1 aligns across 9 bases. The CDR3 sequence is CASSLTGQGLSNEKLFF. The CDR3 nucleotides are TGCGCCAGCAGCCTAACGGGACAGGGACTTTCTAATGAAAAACTGTTTTTT.